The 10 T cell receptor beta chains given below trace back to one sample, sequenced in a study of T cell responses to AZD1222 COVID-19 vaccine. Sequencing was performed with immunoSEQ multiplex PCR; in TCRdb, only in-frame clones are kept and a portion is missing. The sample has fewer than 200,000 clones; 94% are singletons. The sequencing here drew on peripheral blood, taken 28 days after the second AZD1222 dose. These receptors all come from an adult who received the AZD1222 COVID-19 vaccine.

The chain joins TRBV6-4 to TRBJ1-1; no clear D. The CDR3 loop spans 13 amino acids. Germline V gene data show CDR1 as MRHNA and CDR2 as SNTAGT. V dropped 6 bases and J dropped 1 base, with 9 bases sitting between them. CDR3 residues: CASSPEENTEAFF. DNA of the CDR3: TGTGCCAGCAGCCCAGAAGAGAACACTGAAGCTTTCTTT.

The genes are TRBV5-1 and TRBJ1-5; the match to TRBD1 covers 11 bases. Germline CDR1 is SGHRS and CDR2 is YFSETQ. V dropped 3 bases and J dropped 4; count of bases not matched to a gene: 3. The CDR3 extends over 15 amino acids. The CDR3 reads CASSWGTGGNQPQHF. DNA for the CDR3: TGCGCCAGCAGCTGGGGGACAGGGGGAAATCAGCCCCAGCATTTT.

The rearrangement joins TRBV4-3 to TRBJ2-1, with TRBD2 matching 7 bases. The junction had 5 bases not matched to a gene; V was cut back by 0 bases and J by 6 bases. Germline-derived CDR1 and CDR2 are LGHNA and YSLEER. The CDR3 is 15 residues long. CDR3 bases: TGCGCCAGCAGCCAAGATCGGGGGGTGAGCAATGAGCAGTTCTTC. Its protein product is CASSQDRGVSNEQFF.

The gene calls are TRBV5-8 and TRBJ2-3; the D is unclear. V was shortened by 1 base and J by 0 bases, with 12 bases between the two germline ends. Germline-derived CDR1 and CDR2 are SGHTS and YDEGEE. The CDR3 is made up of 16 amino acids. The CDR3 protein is CASSLSWAESTDTQYF. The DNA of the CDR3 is TGTGCCAGCAGCTTGTCCTGGGCAGAAAGCACAGATACGCAGTATTTT.

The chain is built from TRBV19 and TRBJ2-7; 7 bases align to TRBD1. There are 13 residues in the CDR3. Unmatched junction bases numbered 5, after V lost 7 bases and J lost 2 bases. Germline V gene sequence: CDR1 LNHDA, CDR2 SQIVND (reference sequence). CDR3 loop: CASKEQGTYEQYF. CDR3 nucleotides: TGTGCCAGTAAGGAACAGGGGACCTACGAGCAGTACTTC.

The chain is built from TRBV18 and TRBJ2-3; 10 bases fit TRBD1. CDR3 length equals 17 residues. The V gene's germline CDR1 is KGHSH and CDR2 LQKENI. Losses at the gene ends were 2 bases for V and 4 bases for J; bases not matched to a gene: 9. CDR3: CASSPVRGGQGADTQYF. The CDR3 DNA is TGTGCCAGCTCACCAGTCCGCGGAGGACAGGGGGCAGATACGCAGTATTTT.

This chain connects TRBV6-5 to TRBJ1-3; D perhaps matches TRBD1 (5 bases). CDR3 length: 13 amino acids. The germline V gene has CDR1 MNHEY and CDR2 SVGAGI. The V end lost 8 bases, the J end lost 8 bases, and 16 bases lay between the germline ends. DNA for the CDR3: TGTGCCAGCGGGGGTACCCGCGGGGACACCATATATTTT. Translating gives CASGGTRGDTIYF.

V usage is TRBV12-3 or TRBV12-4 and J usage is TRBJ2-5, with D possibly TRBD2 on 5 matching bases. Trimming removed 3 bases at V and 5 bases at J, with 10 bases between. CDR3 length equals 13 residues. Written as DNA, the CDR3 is TGTGCCAGCAGTTTCTTGCCGGGGGAGACCCAGTACTTC. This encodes CASSFLPGETQYF.

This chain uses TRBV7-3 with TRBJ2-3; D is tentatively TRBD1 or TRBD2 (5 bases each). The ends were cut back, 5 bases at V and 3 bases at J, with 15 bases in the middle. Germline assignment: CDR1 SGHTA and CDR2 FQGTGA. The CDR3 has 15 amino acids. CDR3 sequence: CASSTGQGRTDTQYF. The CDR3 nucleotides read TGTGCCAGCAGCACGGGGCAGGGAAGGACAGATACGCAGTATTTT.

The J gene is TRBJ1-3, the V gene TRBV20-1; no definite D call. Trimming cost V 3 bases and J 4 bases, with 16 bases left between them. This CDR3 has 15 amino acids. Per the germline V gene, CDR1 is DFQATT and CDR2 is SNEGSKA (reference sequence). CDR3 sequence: CSASGFRRGGNTIYF. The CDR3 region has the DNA TGCAGTGCTAGTGGTTTTCGGCGCGGAGGAAACACCATATATTTT.